The 19 T cell receptor beta chains below all came from one sample that was sequenced in a study of blood T cell repertoires in COVID-19 (dated by TCRdb to 2019 to 2021). The library was produced with the immunoSEQ multiplex PCR assay. What TCRdb holds here is the immuneACCESS table cut down to in-frame rearrangements. Part of the clones is not present; checked against another copy, under half of the missing clones reflect an unresolved V gene, and the others are unexplained. The table for this sample lists a few hundred thousand clones; 88% of them were counted only once. Approximately 1% of the sample is held by the ten biggest clonotypes. The sequenced sample was PBMCs or T cells enriched from blood (not recorded which). The receptors here all came from a woman aged 25 to 39 who had recovered from COVID-19.

The chain joins TRBV28 to TRBJ1-5; D call uncertain. Germline CDR1 and CDR2: MDHEN and SYDVKM. Trimming took off 4 bases at V and 4 bases at J, with 11 bases between the two ends. The CDR3 has 14 residues. The CDR3 reads CASSSFGENQPQHF. As DNA, the CDR3 is TGTGCCAGCAGTTCTTTCGGGGAGAATCAGCCCCAGCATTTT.

This chain connects TRBV18 to TRBJ2-5, with D tentatively TRBD1 (5 bases). This CDR3 is built from 16 residues. V was clipped by 2 bases and J by 4 bases, with 17 bases between them. Germline V lookup: CDR1 KGHSH, CDR2 LQKENI. Written as DNA, the CDR3 is TGTGCCAGCTCACCAACTTCGCCAGGGAAAGGAGAGACCCAGTACTTC. Amino acid sequence: CASSPTSPGKGETQYF.

The V gene is TRBV7-8, the J gene TRBJ2-5, with 7 bases fitting TRBD2. The trim removed 1 base at V and 2 bases at J, leaving 7 bases unmatched. CDR1 and CDR2 (germline): SGHVS, FQNEAQ. This CDR3 has 16 amino acids. The CDR3 DNA reads TGTGCCAGCAGCTTAGTTGTAAGGCGGGAGCAAGAGACCCAGTACTTC. Translation gives CASSLVVRREQETQYF.

This clone was picked up one time. V and J are TRBV6-5 and TRBJ1-5; D might be TRBD1 (5 bases). This CDR3 contains 13 residues. V was shortened by 6 bases and J by 5 bases, with 11 bases between the two germline ends. Looked up from germline, CDR1 is MNHEY and CDR2 is SVGAGI. The CDR3 reads CASRPRADQPQHF. The DNA of the CDR3 is TGTGCCAGCAGACCCAGGGCCGATCAGCCCCAGCATTTT.

V and J are TRBV5-1 and TRBJ2-1; 9 bases are a match to TRBD2. CDR1 is SGHRS, CDR2 YFSETQ, per germline. The CDR3 length is 16 residues. J gave up 1 base and V 3 bases, and 5 bases lay outside the gene matches. The CDR3 region has the DNA TGCGCCAGCAGCTCACTCAGCGGGAGGTCCTACAATGAGCAGTTCTTC. Encoded protein: CASSSLSGRSYNEQFF.

This rearrangement joins TRBV2 to TRBJ2-5; TRBD1 aligns across 8 bases. Germline loops: CDR1 SNHLY, CDR2 FYNNEI. CDR3 length: 16 amino acids. J lost 4 bases, V lost 5 bases, and 12 bases had no gene match. In nucleotides, the CDR3 is TGTGCCAGCAGTCGATTTGGGACAGGCCAAGGAGAGACCCAGTACTTC. This encodes CASSRFGTGQGETQYF.

The chain carries TRBV4-2 and TRBJ1-1; D is uncertain. Trimming took 0 bases from V and 0 from J, leaving 11 bases between them. The germline V gene has CDR1 LGHNA and CDR2 YNFKEQ. This CDR3 comprises 16 residues. The CDR3 bases are TGTGCCAGCAGCCAAGAGGGAGGAAGAATGAACACTGAAGCTTTCTTT. This sequence encodes CASSQEGGRMNTEAFF.

This chain links TRBV11-3 with TRBJ1-6, with a weak D call TRBD1 (5 bases). CDR3 length equals 14 residues. Trimming removed 5 bases from V and 9 bases from J, with 14 bases in between. The germline V gene has CDR1 SGHNT and CDR2 YENEEA. CDR3 nucleotides: TGTGCCAGCAGCACCAGGGAAGCGAGTTCACCCCTCCACTTT. This encodes CASSTREASSPLHF. Full variable domain (missing parts from reference TRBV11-3 and TRBJ1-6): EAGVVQSPRYKIIEKKQPVAFWCNPISGHNTLYWYLQNLGQGPELLIRYENEEAVDDSQLPKDRFSAERLKGVDSTLKIQPAELGDSAVYLCASSTREASSPLHFGNGTRLTVT.

The chain is built from TRBV30 and TRBJ1-4; D is ambiguous. Germline loops: CDR1 GTSNPN, CDR2 SVGIG (reference sequence). V lost 0 bases to trimming and J lost 7 bases, with 15 bases between them. There are 15 residues in the CDR3. As DNA, the CDR3 is TGTGCCTGGAGTGTTCGGGGTGGAACCACTGAAAAACTGTTTTTT. It specifies CAWSVRGGTTEKLFF.

The chain recombines TRBV10-3 with TRBJ1-6, with D perhaps TRBD1 (5 bases). CDR1 and CDR2 from the germline V gene are ENHRY and SYGVKD. CDR3 size: 13 residues. The V end was cut by 11 bases, the J end by 14 bases, with 22 bases between. The CDR3 sequence is CASKTQQETTLHF. The CDR3 DNA reads as TGTGCCTCTAAGACTCAACAGGAAACCACCCTCCACTTT.

The chain joins TRBV27 to TRBJ2-5; 8 bases align to TRBD2. Per the germline V gene, CDR1 is MNHEY and CDR2 is SMNVEV (reference sequence). The CDR3 runs to 13 residues. The ends lost 5 bases at V and 4 bases at J; junction bases unmatched: 3. CDR3 in DNA: TGTGCCAGCAGTCGGGAGGGGGGAGAGACCCAGTACTTC. It encodes CASSREGGETQYF.

This rearrangement joins TRBV28 to TRBJ1-2; 7 nucleotides line up with TRBD1. Trimming cost V 5 bases and J 5 bases; bases outside gene matches: 8. The CDR3 has 14 amino acids. The germline gives CDR1 MDHEN, CDR2 SYDVKM. CDR3 protein: CASSTTGVGYGYTF. Here the CDR3 DNA reads TGTGCCAGCAGTACTACAGGGGTCGGGTATGGCTACACCTTC.

This clone was recorded once. This sequence joins TRBV10-3 and TRBJ1-1; maybe TRBD1 (6 bases). Germline values: CDR1 ENHRY, CDR2 SYGVKD. The CDR3 totals 14 residues. The ends were cut back, 6 bases at V and 1 base at J, with 12 bases in the middle. CDR3 sequence: CAIRQDSPNTEAFF. In nucleotides, the CDR3 is TGTGCCATCAGGCAGGACAGCCCGAACACTGAAGCTTTCTTT.

V is TRBV18 and J is TRBJ1-2; no definite D call. In germline, CDR1 is KGHSH, CDR2 LQKENI. The CDR3 has 13 amino acids. V gave up 0 bases and J gave up 7 bases, with 9 bases separating them. The CDR3 protein is CASSPPIRSGYTF. CDR3 coding DNA: TGTGCCAGCTCACCACCCATAAGGAGTGGCTACACCTTC.

V is TRBV28 and J is TRBJ2-1; 10 positions match TRBD2. V shed 9 bases, J shed 3 bases, and the junction held 5 bases outside the gene matches. The length of the CDR3 is 14 residues. Germline V gives CDR1 MDHEN, CDR2 SYDVKM. CDR3 bases: TGTGCCAGGAAAGAGCGGGAGGGCTACAATGAGCAGTTCTTC. Amino acid sequence: CARKEREGYNEQFF.

The DNA of the CDR3 is TGTGCCAGCAGCTTAAACTCTTATTCGGGTCAGCCCCAGCATTTT. As protein: CASSLNSYSGQPQHF. The chain uses TRBV13 and TRBJ1-5; D is ambiguous. V was pared by 2 bases and J by 6 bases, with 14 bases between. In germline, CDR1 is PRHDT, CDR2 FYEKMQ (reference sequence). This CDR3 contains 15 residues.

The chain uses TRBV9 and TRBJ2-1; tentative D call: TRBD2 (6 bases). The CDR3 length is 16 residues. V was cut by 3 bases and J by 4 bases, with 17 bases left in between. Germline assignment: CDR1 SGDLS and CDR2 YYNGEE. The CDR3 DNA sequence: TGTGCCAGCAGCGCCACAGCGGGTAGCGTTTACAATGAGCAGTTCTTC. It encodes CASSATAGSVYNEQFF.

V gene TRBV27 combines with J gene TRBJ2-1; D might be TRBD2 (5 bases). V was trimmed by 8 bases and J by 4 bases, leaving 18 bases between them. The V gene's germline CDR1 is MNHEY and CDR2 SMNVEV (reference sequence). The CDR3 sequence is 15 residues long. The CDR3 bases are TGTGCCAGCTACGCCATCGGGGAGTCTTACAATGAGCAGTTCTTC. Translating gives CASYAIGESYNEQFF.

The chain combines TRBV27 with TRBJ1-2; 8 bases match TRBD1. The CDR3 is 15 amino acids. With 5 bases clipped from V and 7 bases from J, the junction kept 12 bases outside the gene matches. CDR1 and CDR2 (germline): MNHEY, SMNVEV (reference sequence). CDR3 region: CASSPTGVLGSGYTF. In nucleotides, the CDR3 is TGTGCCAGCAGTCCGACAGGGGTCCTCGGGAGTGGCTACACCTTC.